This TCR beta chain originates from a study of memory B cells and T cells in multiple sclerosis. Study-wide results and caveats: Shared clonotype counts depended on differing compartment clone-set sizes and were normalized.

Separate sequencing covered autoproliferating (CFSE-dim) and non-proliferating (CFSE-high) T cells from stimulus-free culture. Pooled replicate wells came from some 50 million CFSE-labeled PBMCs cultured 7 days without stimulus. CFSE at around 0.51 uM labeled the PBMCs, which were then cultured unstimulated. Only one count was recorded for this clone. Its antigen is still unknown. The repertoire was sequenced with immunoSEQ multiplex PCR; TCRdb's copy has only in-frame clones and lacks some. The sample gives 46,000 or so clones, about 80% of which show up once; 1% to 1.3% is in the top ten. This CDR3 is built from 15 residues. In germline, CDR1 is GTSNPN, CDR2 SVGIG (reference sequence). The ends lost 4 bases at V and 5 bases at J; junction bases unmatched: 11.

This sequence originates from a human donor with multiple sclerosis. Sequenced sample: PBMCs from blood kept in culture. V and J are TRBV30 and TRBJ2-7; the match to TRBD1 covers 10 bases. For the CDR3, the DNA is TGTGCCTGGACCTTCCGGGGGACAGGGGCCAACGAGCAGTACTTC. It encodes CAWTFRGTGANEQYF.